Each of the 3 T cell receptor beta chains below was sequenced from the same sample in a study of blood T cell repertoires in COVID-19. Libraries were prepared by immunoSEQ multiplex PCR; TCRdb keeps only in-frame clonotypes and omits some of them. The repertoire holds more than 300,000 clones, with about nine tenths as singletons. The source material was PBMCs or T cells enriched from blood (not recorded which). The receptors were gathered from a woman aged 25-40 years who had recovered from COVID-19.

The rearrangement links TRBV4-2 to TRBJ1-6; possible D gene TRBD1, 6 bases. CDR1 is LGHNA and CDR2 is YNFKEQ in the germline V gene. Trimming stripped 0 bases from V and 7 bases from J, with 13 bases between. The CDR3 runs to 16 residues. The CDR3, as DNA: TGTGCCAGCAGCCAAGAGATCGGCAGGGGCAATTCACCCCTCCACTTT. Encoded protein: CASSQEIGRGNSPLHF.

The J gene is TRBJ1-1, the V gene TRBV5-1; the match to TRBD1 covers 10 bases. The CDR3 totals 14 residues. CDR1 and CDR2 from the germline V gene are SGHRS and YFSETQ. Losses at the gene ends were 2 bases for V and 10 bases for J; bases not matched to a gene: 8. CDR3: CASSFTGTGDVAFF. As DNA, the CDR3 is TGCGCCAGCAGCTTCACCGGGACAGGGGATGTAGCTTTCTTT.

Only one count was recorded for this clone. The V and J genes are TRBV4-3 and TRBJ2-3; 8 nucleotides align to TRBD2. The germline V gene has CDR1 LGHNA and CDR2 YSLEER. V was pared by 0 bases and J by 6 bases, with 11 bases of the junction left unmatched. This CDR3 has 17 amino acids. CDR3 sequence: CASSQDFPGGPSDTQYF. The CDR3 DNA reads TGCGCCAGCAGCCAAGATTTTCCGGGAGGGCCATCGGATACGCAGTATTTT.